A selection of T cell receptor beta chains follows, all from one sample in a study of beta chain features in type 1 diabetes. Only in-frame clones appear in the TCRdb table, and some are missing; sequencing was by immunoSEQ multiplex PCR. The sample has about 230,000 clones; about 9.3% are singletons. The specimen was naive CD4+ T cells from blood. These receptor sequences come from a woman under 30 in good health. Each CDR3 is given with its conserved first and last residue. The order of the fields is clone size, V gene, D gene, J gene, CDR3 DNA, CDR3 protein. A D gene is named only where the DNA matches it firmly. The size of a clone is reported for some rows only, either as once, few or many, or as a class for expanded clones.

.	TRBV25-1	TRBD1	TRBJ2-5	TGTGCCAGCAGTGAATACCCGACAGGGATCCAAGAGACCCAGTACTTC	CASSEYPTGIQETQYF
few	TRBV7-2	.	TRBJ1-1	TGTGCCAGCAGGACATACATGAACACTGAAGCTTTCTTT	CASRTYMNTEAFF
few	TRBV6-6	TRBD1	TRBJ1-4	TGTGCCAGCAGCCAGACAGGGGGCGGGGAAAAACTGTTTTTT	CASSQTGGGEKLFF
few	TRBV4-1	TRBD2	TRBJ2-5	TGCGCCAGCAGCTTTGGGACTAGCGGCGGCCGGGAGACCCAGTACTTC	CASSFGTSGGRETQYF
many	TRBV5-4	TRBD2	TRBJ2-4	TGTGCCAGCAGCTCGGTAGCGGGAGGGATCGACATTCAGTACTTC	CASSSVAGGIDIQYF
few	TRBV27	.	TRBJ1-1	TGTGCCAGCAGTGGGTTGGGCAGGGATCGGGCTTTCTTT	CASSGLGRDRAFF
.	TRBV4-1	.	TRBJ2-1	TGCGCCAGCAGCCAAGTAGTACAGGCCGGTGAGCAGTTCTTC	CASSQVVQAGEQFF
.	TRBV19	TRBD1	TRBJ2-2	TGTGCCAGTAGTATTCGACAGGGGGCCACCGGGGAGCTGTTTTTT	CASSIRQGATGELFF
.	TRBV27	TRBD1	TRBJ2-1	TGTGCCAGCAGTTCGAGGACAGGGGGTCCCCCGTTCTTC	CASSSRTGGPPFF
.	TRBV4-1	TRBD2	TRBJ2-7	TGCGCCAGCAGCCAAGAACTAGCGGGGGGGCAGTACGAGCAGTACTTC	CASSQELAGGQYEQYF
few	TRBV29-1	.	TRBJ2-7	TGCAGCGCCCACGCCGGCTCCTACGAGCAGTACTTC	CSAHAGSYEQYF
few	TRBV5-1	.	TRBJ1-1	TGCGCCAGCAGCTTGGACGGTGGGAACACTGAAGCTTTCTTT	CASSLDGGNTEAFF
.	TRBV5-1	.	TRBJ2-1	TGCGCCAGCAGCTTGCAGCAGGGACTCAACAATGAGCAGTTCTTC	CASSLQQGLNNEQFF
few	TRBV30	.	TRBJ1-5	TGTGCCTGGAGTGTATCAGGGCGCCGCAATCAGCCCCAGCATTTT	CAWSVSGRRNQPQHF
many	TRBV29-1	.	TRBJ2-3	TGCAGCGTTGGCAGGGTCGTACCCACAGATACGCAGTATTTT	CSVGRVVPTDTQYF
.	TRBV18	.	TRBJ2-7	TGTGCCAGCTCACCGGGCCCCGGAGGGTACGAGCAGTACTTC	CASSPGPGGYEQYF
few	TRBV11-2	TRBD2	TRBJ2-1	TGTGCCAGCAGCTCGCTAAGCGGGAGCTCCTACAATGAGCAGTTCTTC	CASSSLSGSSYNEQFF
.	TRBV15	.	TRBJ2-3	TGTGCCACCAGCAGAGGTGGGCTGGTAACGGCTACGCAGTATTTT	CATSRGGLVTATQYF
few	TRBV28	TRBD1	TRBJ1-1	TGTGCCAGCATCTCAGGGGGCAGAAGCACTGAAGCTTTCTTT	CASISGGRSTEAFF
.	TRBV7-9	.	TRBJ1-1	TGTGCCAGCACAGGGTACCCCGCAAGAAACACTGAAGCTTTCTTT	CASTGYPARNTEAFF
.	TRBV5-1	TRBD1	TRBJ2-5	TGCGCCAGCAGCTTGGGTCAACAGGGGGCAGAGACCCAGTACTTC	CASSLGQQGAETQYF
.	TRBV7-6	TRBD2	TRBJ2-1	TGTGCCAGCAGCTTGGGAACCGGGACTAGCGGAAATCAGTTCTTC	CASSLGTGTSGNQFF
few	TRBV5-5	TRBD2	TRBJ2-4	TGTGCCAGCAGCTCAATCGCCGGGACTAGCAACATTCAGTACTTC	CASSSIAGTSNIQYF
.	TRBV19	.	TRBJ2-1	TGTGCCAGTAAGTCAGGGGGGAACTACAATGAGCAGTTCTTC	CASKSGGNYNEQFF
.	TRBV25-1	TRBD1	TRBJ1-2	TGTGCCAGCAGTCCAACAGGGGATGAGGGCTACACCTTC	CASSPTGDEGYTF
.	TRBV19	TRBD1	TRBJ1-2	TGTGCCAGTAGTATAGCCGTGACAGGGACCTATGGCTACACCTTC	CASSIAVTGTYGYTF
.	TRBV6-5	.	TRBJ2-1	TGTGCCAGCAGTTCGCCCCTTAGGGGAAGGAATGAGCAGTTCTTC	CASSSPLRGRNEQFF
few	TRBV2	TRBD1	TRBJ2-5	TGTGCCAGCAGGTCCGGGACAGCCAGCGGCGAGACCCAGTACTTC	CASRSGTASGETQYF
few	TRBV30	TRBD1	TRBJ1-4	TGTGCCTGGAGTGTAGGGACAGGAGTTGAAAAACTGTTTTTT	CAWSVGTGVEKLFF
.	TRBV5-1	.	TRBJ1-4	TGCGCCAGCAGCTTCCAGGGTGGTGAAAAACTGTTTTTT	CASSFQGGEKLFF
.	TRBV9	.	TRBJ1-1	TGTGCCAGCGGCGGGGGAGTCACTGAAGCTTTCTTT	CASGGGVTEAFF
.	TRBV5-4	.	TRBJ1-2	TGTGCCAGCAGCTTGGCGCTAGCAGTTCCCTATGGCTACACCTTC	CASSLALAVPYGYTF
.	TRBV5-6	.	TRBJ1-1	TGTGCCAGCAGCCATGGACCGGGAACGTCGAACACTGAAGCTTTCTTT	CASSHGPGTSNTEAFF
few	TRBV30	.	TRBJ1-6	TGTGCCTGCCGACGAGGGAGCTCCTATAATTCACCCCTCCACTTT	CACRRGSSYNSPLHF
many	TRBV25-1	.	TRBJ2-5	TGTGCCAGCAGTAAGCCGGGAGAGACCCAGTACTTC	CASSKPGETQYF
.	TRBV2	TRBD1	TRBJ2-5	TGTGCCAGCAGTAGACGACAGGGGGTGCCTGAGACCCAGTACTTC	CASSRRQGVPETQYF
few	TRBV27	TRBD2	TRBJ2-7	TGTGCCAGCAGTCGAACCCGGACTAGCGGAGATTACGAGCAGTACTTC	CASSRTRTSGDYEQYF
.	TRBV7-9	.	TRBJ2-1	TGTGCCAGCAGTCAGGGGAGTGCCGGTTACAATGAGCAGTTCTTC	CASSQGSAGYNEQFF
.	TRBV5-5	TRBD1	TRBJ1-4	TGTGCCAGCAGCGCCGGGACAGGGCCTGAAAAACTGTTTTTT	CASSAGTGPEKLFF
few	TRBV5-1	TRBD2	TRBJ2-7	TGCGCCAGCAGCTTGTGGACTAGCGGGGGCGATGCCTCCTACGAGCAGTACTTC	CASSLWTSGGDASYEQYF
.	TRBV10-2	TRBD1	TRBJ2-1	TGCGCCAGCAGTGTGAAAGGGACAGTTTACAATGAGCAGTTCTTC	CASSVKGTVYNEQFF
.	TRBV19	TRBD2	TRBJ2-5	TGTGCCAGTAGTGTGCGACTAGCACTCCAAGAGACCCAGTACTTC	CASSVRLALQETQYF